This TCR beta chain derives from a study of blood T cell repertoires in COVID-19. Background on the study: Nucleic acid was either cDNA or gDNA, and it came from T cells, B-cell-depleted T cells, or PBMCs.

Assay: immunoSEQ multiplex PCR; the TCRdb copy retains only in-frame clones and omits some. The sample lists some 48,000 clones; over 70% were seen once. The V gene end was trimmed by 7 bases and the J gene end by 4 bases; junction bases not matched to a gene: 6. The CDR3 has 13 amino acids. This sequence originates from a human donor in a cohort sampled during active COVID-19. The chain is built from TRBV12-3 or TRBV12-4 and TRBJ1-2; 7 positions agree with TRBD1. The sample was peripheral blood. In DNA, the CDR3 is TGTGCCAGCACACTTAGGGGGCTCTATGGCTACACCTTC. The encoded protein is CASTLRGLYGYTF.